This entry lists 6 T cell receptor beta chains sequenced from one sample in a study of monozygotic twins with inflammatory bowel disease (dated by TCRdb to the late 2010s). The library was made by 5' RACE. Sequencer: Illumina HiSeq 2500. Following TCRdb reprocessing, every CDR3 protein sequence forms one entry, and DNA is not provided. The table for this sample lists about 160,000 distinct CDR3 sequences. Of the sample, roughly 2.4% falls within the top ten clones. Source material: blood. The receptors derive from a human donor with ulcerative colitis or Crohn's disease, or a healthy co-twin of an affected twin (not recorded which).

The chain couples TRBV7-9 to TRBJ2-5; TCRdb names TRBD1, which stays unverified in the absence of DNA. From germline, CDR1 is SEHNR and CDR2 FQNEAQ (reference sequence). The CDR3 has 14 residues. The CDR3 sequence is CASSLMGGQETQYF.

V and J are TRBV10-3 and TRBJ2-1; TCRdb lists TRBD1, though no DNA is available to test this call. Germline V gene lookup returns CDR1 ENHRY and CDR2 SYGVKD. The CDR3 totals 14 residues. The CDR3 is CATQGGSSYNEQFF.

The chain couples TRBV5-1 to TRBJ1-3; TCRdb designates TRBD1, a call that cannot be tested without DNA. Germline V gene lookup returns CDR1 SGHRS and CDR2 YFSETQ. The CDR3 has 15 residues. The CDR3: CASSPGRDTGNTIYF.

The chain combines TRBV28 with TRBJ2-7; with no DNA, the TCRdb D assignment of TRBD1 cannot be verified. The CDR3 is 13 amino acids. The germline CDR1 and CDR2 sequences are MDHEN and SYDVKM. CDR3 in amino acids: CASKGASSYEQYF.

The chain employs TRBV14 and TRBJ2-4; TCRdb outputs TRBD1, but without DNA this stays unchecked. Germline CDR1 SGHDN, CDR2 FVKESK. The CDR3 spans 15 residues. CDR3 sequence: CASSQVIGQGNIQYF.

This chain uses TRBV10-3 with TRBJ1-1. The CDR3 is 15 residues long. The germline V gene has CDR1 ENHRY and CDR2 SYGVKD. CDR3 sequence: CAISPDTYRNTEAFF.